This T cell receptor (beta chain) was documented in a study of T cell responses to AZD1222 COVID-19 vaccine. Study-level results: Vaccine-related CD4 TCRs covered spike, predominating at 160-218 and 743-854.

Sequenced by immunoSEQ multiplex PCR; TCRdb stores in-frame clones only, minus some. Of 80,000 or so clones listed, 85% to 95% were seen once; the top ten hold around 5.2%. Trimming took 6 bases from V and 3 from J, leaving 12 bases between them. The CDR3 is made up of 13 amino acids. CDR1 and CDR2 (germline): MNHEY, SVGEGT. As concerns this clone: Its antigen is as yet unknown.

The sample in question was peripheral blood, obtained on day 0 of AZD1222 vaccination. This TCR was sampled from an adult in good health. The V and J genes are TRBV6-2 or TRBV6-3 and TRBJ2-7; no clear D. CDR3 region: CASSPPASYEQYF. The CDR3 DNA follows: TGTGCCAGCAGCCCCCCCGCAAGCTACGAGCAGTACTTC.